This TCR beta chain was retrieved from a study of shared clonotypes between healthy human individuals (dated by TCRdb to about 2020). For the wider study: Three men and a couple of women, aged 18 to 49 years, made up the cohort. For each donor, three plates each were used for CD4 naive and CD4 memory, two plates were used for CD8 naive, and one plate was used for CD8 memory. To estimate repertoire size and how much clonotype sharing occurs between individuals, the study deeply sequenced the blood TCR repertoires of about five healthy adults. To increase sequencing depth and limit assay-specific biases, different laboratories used diverse techniques to prepare libraries and sequence TCR repertoires. Leukapheresis yielded between about 0.8 and 9.5 billion PBMCs per donor. What the work shows at the level of the full study, not this receptor alone: Sampling was restricted to blood, and TCR repertoires in tissue are likely to differ from TCR repertoires in blood. Naive subsets generally had larger estimated clonotype richness than memory subsets. The genetic and exposure-history diversity represented was limited by the small number of donors. Even with the large sequencing depth, rarefaction of the sorted-subset datasets indicated that sequencing was incomplete. Across a handful of donors, roughly 5.4% of naive CD4, approximately 3.6% of naive CD8, approximately 2.5% of memory CD4, and around 0.4% of memory CD8 clonotypes were shared. Compared with non-shared clonotypes, the clonotypes found in all four sorted-subset donors had higher generation probabilities. Based on pairwise subsampling, the degree of clonotype sharing among donors was expected to be affected by sequencing depth.

Using the deep immunoSEQ assay, TCR CDR3 regions were amplified from genomic DNA by multiplex PCR. Extracted genomic DNA from each cell subset was distributed evenly across all wells of several immunoSEQ 96-well plates, and each plate was treated as a replicate. For sorted subsets, about 200 ng genomic DNA, equal to approximately 30,000 T cell genomes, was loaded into each replicate PCR. Purified libraries were quantified with a Qubit 3.0 fluorometer, sized on a Bioanalyzer 2100, and re-quantified with the KAPA Library Quantification kit. A separate single-read 150-cycle Illumina NextSeq 550 flow cell was used to sequence each immunoSEQ 96-well plate. The original pipeline was this. The immunoSEQ output contained only junctional sequences without quality scores, so filtering could not match that applied to full-length reads. To assign V/J genes and CDR3, sequences were annotated using PyIR, a Python wrapper for IgBLAST v1.9, with IMGT germline references. Reads were filtered out if the reads had weak V/J assignments (E-value above 1e-6), no CDR3, stop codons, out-of-frame junctions, or ambiguous translated residues. V3J clonotypes were defined as sequences sharing an identical inferred V gene, J gene, and CDR3 amino acid sequence. To compute the percentage overlap between repertoires, the number of shared unique clonotypes was divided by the size of the smaller repertoire. RTK rarefaction, the Chao1 estimator, and Recon v2.1 estimates of unobserved clonotypes were used to assess repertoire richness. Generation probabilities for all TCRbeta clonotypes obtained by the gDNA method from four donors were computed using OLGA. Here the immuneACCESS table is served through TCRdb, limited to in-frame sequences with V and J called. Missing clones are a known gap in these copies; in checked studies unresolved V genes cover under half, and the rest lacks a known reason. That table is the source of V, J and clone size, and D and trimming were worked out from the DNA. This sample holds around 2.5 million clones; under 95% were observed only once. About 0.39% of the sample goes to the ten largest clones.

Reading from cysteine to phenylalanine, the CDR3 counts 15 amino acids. The only DNA kept is the CDR3, 45 bases in frame from the first base. The germline V and J ends show losses of 5 bases and 5 bases respectively, and no gene match explains 9 bases of the junction. Looking up the germline V gene yields CDR1 MGHDK and CDR2 SYGVNS. The donors were healthy, HIV-negative adults with no recently reported acute infections or vaccinations. Every donor was a Caucasian adult residing in Nashville, Tennessee, USA. CD4+ T cells were enriched through magnetic negative selection, after which naive cells were positively selected on CD45RA and the remaining negative fraction served as the memory subset. After blood collection by leukapheresis, PBMCs were isolated using Ficoll-Histopaque density gradient centrifugation and then cryopreserved in the vapor phase of liquid nitrogen. Purity and quantity of every magnetically sorted T cell population were checked by analytical flow cytometry. Genomic DNA was isolated from every sorted fraction and measured by UV absorbance on a Nanodrop 2000c.

Note on this clone: The target of this receptor is not known. Per-nucleotide qualities are absent, and no much larger clonotype sits a single base away.

Sequenced sample: naive CD4+ T cells from PBMCs. What the cell subset or site label conveys for this sample: CD45RA+ positively selected. This sequence originates from a man aged 18 to 30 in good health. Some clones in this sample may be carry-over from other donors' samples. The sequence is built from TRBV25-1 and TRBJ2-1; TRBD2 fits 7 bases in the junction. The nucleotides are TGTGCCAGCAGTCCCCCGGGACTATACAACAATGAGCAGTTCTTC. This translates into CASSPPGLYNNEQFF.